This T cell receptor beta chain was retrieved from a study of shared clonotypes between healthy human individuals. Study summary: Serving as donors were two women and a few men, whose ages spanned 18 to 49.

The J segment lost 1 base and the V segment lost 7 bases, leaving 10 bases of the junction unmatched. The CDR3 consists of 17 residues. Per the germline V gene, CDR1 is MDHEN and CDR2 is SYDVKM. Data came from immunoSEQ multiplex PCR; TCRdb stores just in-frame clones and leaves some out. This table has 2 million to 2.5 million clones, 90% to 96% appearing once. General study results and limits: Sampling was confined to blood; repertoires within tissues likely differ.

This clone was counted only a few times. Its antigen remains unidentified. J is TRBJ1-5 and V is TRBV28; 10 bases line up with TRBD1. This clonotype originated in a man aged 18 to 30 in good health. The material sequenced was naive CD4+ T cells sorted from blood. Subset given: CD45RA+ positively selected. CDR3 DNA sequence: TGTGCCAGCAACCCCAGGGACAGGGGCATAAGCAATCAGCCCCAGCATTTT. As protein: CASNPRDRGISNQPQHF.